The T cell receptor beta chain under discussion was sequenced for a study of T cells after somatic rescue of genetic block (dated by TCRdb to about 2020). Regarding the complete study: The study assessed how robust, over the long term, a T-cell system was when the system had developed through somatic rescue of a genetic block in T-cell development.

The germline V gene encodes CDR1 MNHNY and CDR2 SVGAGI (reference sequence). The CDR3 goes from the cysteine to the phenylalanine over 16 residues. Just the 48-base CDR3 DNA is kept, in frame starting at base 1. V and J are truncated by 0 bases and 2 bases respectively, leaving an intervening sequence of 14 bases. The method behind the library was the immunoSEQ multiplex PCR assay. TCRdb obtained this table from immuneACCESS and retained in-frame rearrangements with V and J assigned. These tables miss some clones; where compared with another copy, unresolved V genes account for less than half of the shortfall, and the remainder is unexplained. The sample data list approximately 10,000 clones, and around 70% of these were observed just once. In total, the top ten clones hold roughly 12% of the sample. With respect to this clone: What antigen it recognizes has not been identified. Qualities for individual bases were not recorded, and no much larger clone is one base off.

Sequenced material: peripheral blood mononuclear cells (PBMCs). The V and J segments used are TRBV6-6 and TRBJ2-7; the D gene may be TRBD1 or TRBD2, since each aligns over 5 bases. This TCR was recovered from a boy aged 5-17 years. The bases are TGTGCCAGCAGTTACTCCCTAAGGGGAGACCCCTACGAGCAGTACTTC. Its translation reads: CASSYSLRGDPYEQYF.